Listed below are T cell receptor beta chains from one sample, sequenced in a study of shared clonotypes between healthy human individuals. Libraries were prepared by immunoSEQ multiplex PCR; TCRdb keeps only in-frame clonotypes and omits some of them. The sample contains 2 million to 2.5 million clones, roughly 91% of which appear only once. Source material: naive CD8+ T cells from PBMCs. The receptors were sampled from a man between 18 and 29 years old in good health. Some clones in this sample may be carry-over from other donors' samples. CDR3s include the opening cysteine and the closing phenylalanine or tryptophan. Each record gives: CDR3 DNA, CDR3 protein, J gene, V gene, D gene, clone size. A D gene is named only where the DNA matches it firmly. Rows may omit the clone size; those that give it use once, few, many or a size class.

CDR3nt: TGCGCCAGCCCCCGGGGGGGACTGAATGAAAAACTGTTTTTT
CDR3aa: CASPRGGLNEKLFF
j_gene: TRBJ1-4
v_gene: TRBV23-1
d_gene: -
abundance: once

CDR3nt: TGTGCCAGCCAAATACCGACAGCGAACACTGAAGCTTTCTTT
CDR3aa: CASQIPTANTEAFF
j_gene: TRBJ1-1
v_gene: TRBV28
d_gene: -
abundance: -

CDR3nt: TGTGCCAGCAGTTTCCTGATGGGGGCCCGCGAGCAGTACTTC
CDR3aa: CASSFLMGAREQYF
j_gene: TRBJ2-7
v_gene: TRBV27
d_gene: -
abundance: -

CDR3nt: TGCAGCGTTGTAGGGGACAGGGGGCTAATCTACGAGCAGTACTTC
CDR3aa: CSVVGDRGLIYEQYF
j_gene: TRBJ2-7
v_gene: TRBV29-1
d_gene: TRBD1
abundance: -

CDR3nt: TGCAGCGCCTCTGGACCCTGGAATGAGCAGTTCTTC
CDR3aa: CSASGPWNEQFF
j_gene: TRBJ2-1
v_gene: TRBV29-1
d_gene: -
abundance: -

CDR3nt: TGCGCCAGCAGCCCGACTAGCGGACCCTACAATGAGCAGTTCTTC
CDR3aa: CASSPTSGPYNEQFF
j_gene: TRBJ2-1
v_gene: TRBV5-1
d_gene: TRBD2
abundance: -

CDR3nt: TGTGCCAGCAGCTCGAAACAGGTGAACTACAATGAGCAGTTCTTC
CDR3aa: CASSSKQVNYNEQFF
j_gene: TRBJ2-1
v_gene: TRBV13
d_gene: -
abundance: -

CDR3nt: TGCAGCGTTTTAAGGGGTCCCTATGGCTACACCTTC
CDR3aa: CSVLRGPYGYTF
j_gene: TRBJ1-2
v_gene: TRBV29-1
d_gene: -
abundance: -

CDR3nt: TGTGCCAGCAGTTTATCGGGAAGCTCCTACGAGCAGTACTTC
CDR3aa: CASSLSGSSYEQYF
j_gene: TRBJ2-7
v_gene: TRBV28
d_gene: -
abundance: -

CDR3nt: TGCGCCAGCAGCCACACGACGGAGAACACTGAAGCTTTCTTT
CDR3aa: CASSHTTENTEAFF
j_gene: TRBJ1-1
v_gene: TRBV4-1
d_gene: -
abundance: -

CDR3nt: TGTGCCAGCAGTCCCCTAGACCAAGAGACCCAGTACTTC
CDR3aa: CASSPLDQETQYF
j_gene: TRBJ2-5
v_gene: TRBV27
d_gene: -
abundance: -

CDR3nt: TGTGCCAGCAGTCGGACAGGGAGCTCCTACGAGCAGTACTTC
CDR3aa: CASSRTGSSYEQYF
j_gene: TRBJ2-7
v_gene: TRBV28
d_gene: TRBD1
abundance: -

CDR3nt: TGTGCCAGCAGTTTCGCAGAGCCAAATGAAAAACTGTTTTTT
CDR3aa: CASSFAEPNEKLFF
j_gene: TRBJ1-4
v_gene: TRBV28
d_gene: -
abundance: -

CDR3nt: TGCAGCGTTAACACAGGGGGCAGTGGCTACACCTTC
CDR3aa: CSVNTGGSGYTF
j_gene: TRBJ1-2
v_gene: TRBV29-1
d_gene: TRBD1
abundance: -

CDR3nt: TGTGCCAGCAGCCCCCAGGGACAGGGACTGAACACTGAAGCTTTCTTT
CDR3aa: CASSPQGQGLNTEAFF
j_gene: TRBJ1-1
v_gene: TRBV13
d_gene: TRBD1
abundance: -

CDR3nt: TGTGCCAGTACCCCCACTGGGGGCCAAATGTACGAGCAGTACTTC
CDR3aa: CASTPTGGQMYEQYF
j_gene: TRBJ2-7
v_gene: TRBV19
d_gene: -
abundance: -

CDR3nt: TGCGCCAGCAGCCAAGGTACTAGCGGCGGGGATGAGCAGTTCTTC
CDR3aa: CASSQGTSGGDEQFF
j_gene: TRBJ2-1
v_gene: TRBV4-1
d_gene: TRBD2
abundance: -

CDR3nt: TGCAGCGTTGCGGAAGGGGCCCACAATGAGCAGTTCTTC
CDR3aa: CSVAEGAHNEQFF
j_gene: TRBJ2-1
v_gene: TRBV29-1
d_gene: -
abundance: -

CDR3nt: TGCGCCAGCAGCCAAGCCCGGGTCACTGAAGCTTTCTTT
CDR3aa: CASSQARVTEAFF
j_gene: TRBJ1-1
v_gene: TRBV4-1
d_gene: -
abundance: -

CDR3nt: TGTGCCAGCAGCCCCCGGGACAGCTCCTACGAGCAGTACTTC
CDR3aa: CASSPRDSSYEQYF
j_gene: TRBJ2-7
v_gene: TRBV7-9
d_gene: TRBD1
abundance: few

CDR3nt: TGTGCCAGCAGACCCTTCCCGGGGGAGGAAAAACTGTTTTTT
CDR3aa: CASRPFPGEEKLFF
j_gene: TRBJ1-4
v_gene: TRBV6-5
d_gene: -
abundance: -

CDR3nt: TGTGCCTGGAGTGTTTCGCTAATGAGCACCGGGGAGCTGTTTTTT
CDR3aa: CAWSVSLMSTGELFF
j_gene: TRBJ2-2
v_gene: TRBV30
d_gene: -
abundance: -

CDR3nt: TGTGCCAGCAGTTTTAGTAGTCAAGAGACCCAGTACTTC
CDR3aa: CASSFSSQETQYF
j_gene: TRBJ2-5
v_gene: TRBV28
d_gene: -
abundance: -

CDR3nt: TGTGCCAGCAGGGGCCGGACTAGCGGATCCTACGAGCAGTACTTC
CDR3aa: CASRGRTSGSYEQYF
j_gene: TRBJ2-7
v_gene: TRBV28
d_gene: TRBD2
abundance: once

CDR3nt: TGTGCCAGCAGCCCGACAGGGGCGGGCTATGGCTACACCTTC
CDR3aa: CASSPTGAGYGYTF
j_gene: TRBJ1-2
v_gene: TRBV11-2
d_gene: TRBD1
abundance: -

CDR3nt: TGTGCCAGCAGCTTCGGGCGGGAATCATACAATGAGCAGTTCTTC
CDR3aa: CASSFGRESYNEQFF
j_gene: TRBJ2-1
v_gene: TRBV5-4
d_gene: -
abundance: -

CDR3nt: TGTGCCAGCAGCCAGAAGCCGGGACAAAGGACTAGCGGGAGCTACAATGAGCAGTTCTTC
CDR3aa: CASSQKPGQRTSGSYNEQFF
j_gene: TRBJ2-1
v_gene: TRBV4-2
d_gene: TRBD2
abundance: once

CDR3nt: TGTGCCAGTAGTATCCACGTAAATTCCTACGAGCAGTACTTC
CDR3aa: CASSIHVNSYEQYF
j_gene: TRBJ2-7
v_gene: TRBV19
d_gene: -
abundance: -

CDR3nt: TGTGCCAGCAGCGTAGTTCCGAGCTCTGGAAACACCATATATTTT
CDR3aa: CASSVVPSSGNTIYF
j_gene: TRBJ1-3
v_gene: TRBV9
d_gene: -
abundance: -

CDR3nt: TGTGCCAGCAGCTTAAGGCTAGCGGGAGTAACAGATACGCAGTATTTT
CDR3aa: CASSLRLAGVTDTQYF
j_gene: TRBJ2-3
v_gene: TRBV7-2
d_gene: TRBD2
abundance: -

CDR3nt: TGTGCCAGCACCTTACTTAGTGGCGGAGGCAGCGACGAGCAGTACTTC
CDR3aa: CASTLLSGGGSDEQYF
j_gene: TRBJ2-7
v_gene: TRBV28
d_gene: -
abundance: -

CDR3nt: TGTGCCAGCAGGGAGACAGGGACCTACGAGCAGTACTTC
CDR3aa: CASRETGTYEQYF
j_gene: TRBJ2-7
v_gene: TRBV2
d_gene: TRBD1
abundance: -

CDR3nt: TGTGCCAGCAGCTTCTCCGGGACAGCGAACACCGGGGAGCTGTTTTTT
CDR3aa: CASSFSGTANTGELFF
j_gene: TRBJ2-2
v_gene: TRBV5-6
d_gene: TRBD1
abundance: -

CDR3nt: TGCAGCGTTCGGGACAGGGGGACCTACGAGCAGTACTTC
CDR3aa: CSVRDRGTYEQYF
j_gene: TRBJ2-7
v_gene: TRBV29-1
d_gene: TRBD1
abundance: once

CDR3nt: TGTGCCAGTAGTCCCTCACCCATGAACGAGCAGTACTTC
CDR3aa: CASSPSPMNEQYF
j_gene: TRBJ2-7
v_gene: TRBV19
d_gene: -
abundance: few

CDR3nt: TGCGCCAGCAGCCCAGGTTTATTCCATTCACCCCTCCACTTT
CDR3aa: CASSPGLFHSPLHF
j_gene: TRBJ1-6
v_gene: TRBV4-3
d_gene: -
abundance: -

CDR3nt: TGTGCCACGACTAGCAGGGGGCTTGGGGAGCTGTTTTTT
CDR3aa: CATTSRGLGELFF
j_gene: TRBJ2-2
v_gene: TRBV27
d_gene: -
abundance: -

CDR3nt: TGTGCCAGCAGTCACGGCGGGGACAGCCCTTCATCTGGGGCCAACGTCCTGACTTTC
CDR3aa: CASSHGGDSPSSGANVLTF
j_gene: TRBJ2-6
v_gene: TRBV7-9
d_gene: -
abundance: -

CDR3nt: TGCGCCAGCAGCACGATGGGCGGCGGGGGGGGCTACGAGCAGTACTTC
CDR3aa: CASSTMGGGGGYEQYF
j_gene: TRBJ2-7
v_gene: TRBV4-1
d_gene: TRBD2
abundance: -

CDR3nt: TGCAGCGCTAGACAGGGGGCTGGCGAGCAGTACTTC
CDR3aa: CSARQGAGEQYF
j_gene: TRBJ2-7
v_gene: TRBV29-1
d_gene: TRBD1
abundance: -